A selection of T cell receptor beta chains follows, all from one sample in a study of shared clonotypes between healthy human individuals. Sequencing was performed with immunoSEQ multiplex PCR; in TCRdb, only in-frame clones are kept and a portion is missing. The sample has 2.5 million or so clones; more than 80% are singletons. Sequenced sample: naive CD4+ T cells sorted from blood. Receptors originate from a man aged 18 to 30 in good health. Each CDR3 is given with its conserved first and last residue. The listing skips clone size in some rows; elsewhere it reads once, few, many or a size class.

size	V	CDR3
NA	TRBV7-6	CASSLAPGLNSYEQYF
NA	TRBV12-5	CASGLVQGNTEAFF
once	TRBV11-2	CASGSGIQETQYF
NA	TRBV7-9	CASSLAAGVNEKLFF
NA	TRBV4-2	CASSQPGTDSGNTIYF
NA	TRBV6-1	CASSEEGPVQIF
NA	TRBV10-3	CAISSGPGSPLHF
NA	TRBV6-5	CASSGDREYEQYF
NA	TRBV4-3	CASSQGLRGTQYF
NA	TRBV29-1	CSVVGRMNYGYTF
NA	TRBV5-1	CASSPGLAPNEQFF
NA	TRBV5-4	CASSAAAGDAYGYTF
NA	TRBV2	CASSEGVLAGDETQYF
NA	TRBV7-2	CASSLDGRSGNTIYF
NA	TRBV30	CAWSVSPGGTDTQYF
NA	TRBV27	CASSATSGPGQKREQYF
once	TRBV7-9	CASSTHRAGDSPLHF
NA	TRBV5-6	CASSFGQGLRLYGYTF
NA	TRBV7-2	CASSPDRGNQPQHF
few	TRBV18	CASSPSRANTGELFF
NA	TRBV6-5	CASSYGGYSGANVLTF
NA	TRBV4-2	CASSQEIELSSGNTIYF
NA	TRBV18	CASSPPFRETYGYTF